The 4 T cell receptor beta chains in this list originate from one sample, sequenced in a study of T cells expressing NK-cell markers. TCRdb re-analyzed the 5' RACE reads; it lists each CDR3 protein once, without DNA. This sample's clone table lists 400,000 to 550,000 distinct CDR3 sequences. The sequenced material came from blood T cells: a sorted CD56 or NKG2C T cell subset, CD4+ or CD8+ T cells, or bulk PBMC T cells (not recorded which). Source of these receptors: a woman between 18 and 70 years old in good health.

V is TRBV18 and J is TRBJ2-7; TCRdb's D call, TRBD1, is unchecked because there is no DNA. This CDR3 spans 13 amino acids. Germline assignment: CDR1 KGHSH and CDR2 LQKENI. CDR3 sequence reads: CASSPSLAYEQYF.

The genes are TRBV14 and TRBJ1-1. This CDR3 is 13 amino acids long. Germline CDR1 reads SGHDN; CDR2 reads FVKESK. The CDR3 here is CASSQALPLPAFF.

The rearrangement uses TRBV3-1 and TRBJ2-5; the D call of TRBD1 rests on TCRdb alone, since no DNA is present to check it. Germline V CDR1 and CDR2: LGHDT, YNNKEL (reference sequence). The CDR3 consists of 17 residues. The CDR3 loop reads CASSPVGQGFTQETQYF.

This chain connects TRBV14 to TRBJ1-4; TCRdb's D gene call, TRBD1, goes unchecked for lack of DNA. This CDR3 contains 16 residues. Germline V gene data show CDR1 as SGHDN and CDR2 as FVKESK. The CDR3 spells CASSQVGGQFGEKLFF.